This paragraph reports one T cell receptor beta chain. This sample stems from a study of cytomegalovirus exposure and HLA in healthy donors. The method was immunoSEQ multiplex PCR; TCRdb's version includes in-frame clones alone and lacks a portion of them. The sample carries 95,000 to 150,000 clones, around 94% recorded once. The CDR3 loop spans 15 amino acids. J was trimmed by 9 bases and V by 3 bases; bases with no gene match: 8. Germline V lookup: CDR1 SGHRS, CDR2 YFSETQ. The clonotype originates from a woman aged 18-30 years in good health and CMV-seronegative. The sequenced sample consisted of PBMCs. V and J are TRBV5-1 and TRBJ2-1, with 11 nucleotides matching TRBD2. CDR3 sequence (DNA): TGCGCCAGCAGCTCGACTAGCGGGGTAGTGAGTGAGCAGTTCTTC. This codes for CASSSTSGVVSEQFF.